The 25 T cell receptor beta chains below all came from one sample that was sequenced in a study of monozygotic twins with inflammatory bowel disease. TCRdb reanalyzed the 5' RACE reads, giving one entry per CDR3 protein sequence and no DNA. The data show 150,000 to 200,000 distinct CDR3 sequences, and the top ten clones hold about 8%. What was sequenced was blood. The receptors stem from a human donor with ulcerative colitis or Crohn's disease, or a healthy co-twin of an affected twin (not recorded which).

This chain uses TRBV4-3 with TRBJ2-3. Germline assignment: CDR1 LGHNA and CDR2 YSLEER. CDR3 size: 15 residues. This CDR3 is CASSQDRFSDDTQYF.

The chain recombines TRBV20-1 with TRBJ2-7; with no DNA, the TCRdb D assignment of TRBD1 cannot be verified. Germline V gene data show CDR1 as DFQATT and CDR2 as SNEGSKA (reference sequence). The CDR3 is 12 amino acids. The CDR3 protein is CSARGRDDEQYF.

The CDR3 region is CAWTPRERPGEYF. The chain uses TRBV30 and TRBJ2-7; the TCRdb D gene call, TRBD2, has no DNA to confirm it. Germline V gene data show CDR1 as GTSNPN and CDR2 as SVGIG (reference sequence). The CDR3 extends over 13 amino acids.

The V call is TRBV5-1, the J call TRBJ2-3; the D gene TCRdb calls, TRBD2, cannot be checked with no DNA. The germline V gene encodes CDR1 SGHRS and CDR2 YFSETQ. CDR3 length equals 19 residues. This CDR3 reads CASSLEPPTSWGTMDTQYF.

The chain employs TRBV20-1 and TRBJ1-1. The germline gives CDR1 DFQATT, CDR2 SNEGSKA (reference sequence). This CDR3 is 12 amino acids long. The CDR3 spells CSARDGYTEAFF.

The chain is built from TRBV20-1 and TRBJ1-2; TCRdb indicates TRBD1, and absent DNA this call remains unverified. The CDR3 runs to 12 residues. The germline gives CDR1 DFQATT, CDR2 SNEGSKA (reference sequence). The CDR3 region is CSARGTGFGYTF.

The J gene is TRBJ2-1, the V gene TRBV5-6; TCRdb designates TRBD2, a call that cannot be tested without DNA. Germline values: CDR1 SGHDT, CDR2 YYEEEE. The length of the CDR3 is 15 residues. CDR3: CASSPLEREDNEQFF.

The V call is TRBV30, the J call TRBJ2-7; TCRdb's D call of TRBD1 is untestable without DNA. Germline V gene lookup returns CDR1 GTSNPN and CDR2 SVGIG (reference sequence). CDR3 size: 12 residues. The CDR3 spells CAWSPGTNEQYF.

J is TRBJ1-5 and V is TRBV19. Germline CDR1 LNHDA, CDR2 SQIVND (reference sequence). This CDR3 region has 13 residues. The CDR3 is CASRKESNQPQHF.

This sequence joins TRBV27 and TRBJ1-2. This CDR3 has 14 residues. Looked up from germline, CDR1 is MNHEY and CDR2 is SMNVEV (reference sequence). CDR3 region: CASSLSGLLAGYTF.

This chain joins TRBV20-1 and TRBJ1-1; TCRdb's assignment of TRBD1 cannot be checked, as there is no DNA. Germline V gene lookup returns CDR1 DFQATT and CDR2 SNEGSKA (reference sequence). The CDR3 loop spans 14 amino acids. The CDR3 is CSASLGVGNTEAFF.

J is TRBJ1-5 and V is TRBV18; with no DNA, the TCRdb D assignment of TRBD1 cannot be verified. There are 14 residues in the CDR3. From germline, CDR1 is KGHSH and CDR2 LQKENI. The CDR3 protein is CASSPNRGNQPQHF. Using reference TRBV18 and TRBJ1-5 for the parts outside the CDR3, the full variable domain is NAGVMQNPRHLVRRRGQEARLRCSPMKGHSHVYWYRQLPEEGLKFMVYLQKENIIDESGMPKERFSAEFPKEGPSILRIQQVVRGDSAAYFCASSPNRGNQPQHFGDGTRLSIL.

The V call is TRBV29-1, the J call TRBJ2-7; TCRdb outputs TRBD1, but without DNA this stays unchecked. The CDR3 is 12 residues long. Germline CDR1 reads SQVTM; CDR2 reads ANQGSEA. The CDR3 reads CSVGSRANEQYF.

The chain employs TRBV5-6 and TRBJ1-2; TCRdb names TRBD1, which stays unverified in the absence of DNA. The CDR3 sequence is 14 residues long. CDR1 SGHDT and CDR2 YYEEEE come from the germline V gene. The chain's CDR3 is CASSLAGRGYGYTF.

This chain links TRBV12-3 or TRBV12-4 with TRBJ2-7; TCRdb selects TRBD1, and the lack of DNA leaves this call unchecked. The CDR3 length is 13 residues. The CDR3 protein is CASSLGPQDEQYF.

The V call is TRBV20-1, the J call TRBJ2-7; the TCRdb call, TRBD2, lacks DNA for checking. The germline V gene has CDR1 DFQATT and CDR2 SNEGSKA (reference sequence). The CDR3 sequence is 15 residues long. CDR3 residues: CSARAWTSGSYEQYF.

The V gene is TRBV15, the J gene TRBJ2-5; lacking DNA, the TRBD1 call made by TCRdb goes unchecked. Germline V gives CDR1 LNHNV, CDR2 YYDKDF (reference sequence). This CDR3 has 14 residues. The CDR3 region is CATSRDRAQETQYF. Full variable domain (rest looked up from reference TRBV15 and TRBJ2-5): DAMVIQNPRYQVTQFGKPVTLSCSQTLNHNVMYWYQQKSSQAPKLLFHYYDKDFNNEADTPDNFQSRRPNTSFCFLDIRSPGLGDTAMYLCATSRDRAQETQYFGPGTRLLVL.

The chain employs TRBV27 and TRBJ2-1; the D call of TRBD2 rests on TCRdb alone, since no DNA is present to check it. CDR1 MNHEY and CDR2 SMNVEV come from the germline V gene (reference sequence). This CDR3 region has 17 residues. CDR3 sequence: CASSFLAGGPQFNEQFF.

V usage is TRBV5-1 and J usage is TRBJ2-1. The CDR3 has 13 amino acids. Germline V gives CDR1 SGHRS, CDR2 YFSETQ. CDR3 amino acids: CASSVDQFNEQFF.

V is TRBV7-9 and J is TRBJ2-1. CDR3 length equals 16 residues. Germline V gene lookup returns CDR1 SEHNR and CDR2 FQNEAQ (reference sequence). The CDR3 reads CASSSLGGSSYNEQFF.

V usage is TRBV6-2 or TRBV6-3 and J usage is TRBJ1-6; TCRdb calls TRBD1, which cannot be checked without DNA. CDR1 and CDR2 from the germline V gene are MNHEY and SVGEGT. The CDR3 loop spans 15 amino acids. The CDR3 spells CASSYLDLRGSPLHF.

This sequence joins TRBV7-2 and TRBJ2-5; the TCRdb D gene call, TRBD2, has no DNA to confirm it. CDR1 and CDR2 (germline): SGHTA, FQGNSA. This CDR3 is built from 16 residues. The chain's CDR3 is CASSLGLAGGEETQYF. Variable domain in full (rest from reference TRBV7-2 and TRBJ2-5): GAGVSQSPSNKVTEKGKDVELRCDPISGHTALYWYRQSLGQGLEFLIYFQGNSAPDKSGLPSDRFSAERTGGSVSTLTIQRTQQEDSAVYLCASSLGLAGGEETQYFGPGTRLLVL.

The chain links TRBV5-1 to TRBJ2-7; TCRdb picks TRBD2, but there is no DNA to check that call. CDR3 length equals 15 residues. Germline CDR1 and CDR2: SGHRS and YFSETQ. CDR3 sequence reads: CASRLQAGGIYEQYF.

The J gene is TRBJ2-7, the V gene TRBV5-1; checking the TCRdb D call of TRBD2 is not possible without DNA. Germline CDR1 and CDR2: SGHRS and YFSETQ. The CDR3 is 14 amino acids. CDR3 sequence reads: CASSPEGWTYEQYF. Full variable domain (missing parts from reference TRBV5-1 and TRBJ2-7): KAGVTQTPRYLIKTRGQQVTLSCSPISGHRSVSWYQQTPGQGLQFLFEYFSETQRNKGNFPGRFSGRQFSNSRSEMNVSTLELGDSALYLCASSPEGWTYEQYFGPGTRLTVT.

The genes are TRBV7-9 and TRBJ1-6; checking the TCRdb D call of TRBD1 is not possible without DNA. In germline, CDR1 is SEHNR, CDR2 FQNEAQ (reference sequence). The CDR3 runs to 12 residues. CDR3 amino acids: CASSRDRGPLHF.